The 17 T cell receptor beta chains in this list originate from one sample, sequenced in a study of shared T cell receptors in the human thymus. Some clones are missing from TCRdb's copy, which holds only in-frame ones; the method was immunoSEQ multiplex PCR. The table records some 760,000 clones, around 85% of them present only once. This sample was also put to use in a study of human thymus T cells.

Sequencing was done on a sample of thymocytes. The receptors were gathered from a girl in the first two years of life with a congenital heart defect.

This clone is a singleton in its sample. The rearrangement joins TRBV5-1 to TRBJ2-3; TRBD2 matches at 7 bases. The CDR3 is 16 amino acids. V lost 3 bases to trimming and J lost 2 bases; unmatched junction nucleotides: 9. Germline loops: CDR1 SGHRS, CDR2 YFSETQ. The CDR3 DNA follows: TGCGCCAGCAGCTCCGGACTAGTTCCCAACACAGATACGCAGTATTTT. Amino acids: CASSSGLVPNTDTQYF.

This chain uses TRBV29-1 with TRBJ1-1; possibly TRBD1 for D (5 bases). Germline V gene lookup returns CDR1 SQVTM and CDR2 ANQGSEA. Trimming shortened V by 6 bases and J by 7 bases, and 24 bases separated the two germline ends. This CDR3 comprises 15 residues. The CDR3 DNA follows: TGCAGCGTGGTCGGGGCATGGAGAGCGGGCATTGAAGCTTTCTTT. This sequence encodes CSVVGAWRAGIEAFF.

This clone was seen a single time. The chain uses TRBV28 and TRBJ2-2, with a weak D call TRBD1 (6 bases). CDR3 length: 18 residues. Germline V gene lookup returns CDR1 MDHEN and CDR2 SYDVKM. Trimming cost V 6 bases and J 0 bases, with 20 bases left between them. CDR3 sequence (DNA): TGTGCCAGCAGCCTGCCGACAGGAGACCTGGCGAACACCGGGGAGCTGTTTTTT. It encodes CASSLPTGDLANTGELFF. Filled out from reference TRBV28 and TRBJ2-2, the complete variable domain reads DVKVTQSSRYLVKRTGEKVFLECVQDMDHENMFWYRQDPGLGLRLIYFSYDVKMKEKGDIPEGYSVSREKKERFSLILESASTNQTSMYLCASSLPTGDLANTGELFFGEGSRLTVL.

This clone was seen only a few times. The chain carries TRBV19 and TRBJ2-1; D is unclear. Germline values: CDR1 LNHDA, CDR2 SQIVND (reference sequence). V lost 0 bases and J 2 bases, leaving 14 bases between the germline ends. The CDR3 covers 17 residues. CDR3 protein: CASSIDLSGWPYNEQFF. CDR3 bases: TGTGCCAGTAGTATAGATCTATCAGGCTGGCCCTACAATGAGCAGTTCTTC.

The chain recombines TRBV6-1 with TRBJ1-6; maybe TRBD1 (5 bases). The CDR3 runs 17 residues. Germline V gene data show CDR1 as MNHNS and CDR2 as SASEGT. V was clipped by 1 base and J by 9 bases, with 19 bases between them. The CDR3 loop reads CASSEVGGQGGRSPLHF. The DNA for the CDR3 is TGTGCCAGCAGTGAAGTAGGAGGGCAGGGAGGTCGTTCACCCCTCCACTTT.

On this clone: A read error may account for a junction end that differs from germline. The V and J genes are TRBV7-7 and TRBJ1-1; the D is unclear. This CDR3 is built from 13 residues. The germline V gene encodes CDR1 SSHAT and CDR2 FNYEAQ (reference sequence). CDR3 amino acids: CASSLQKNTEAFF. CDR3 DNA sequence: TGTGCTAGCAGCTTACAGAAGAACACTGAAGCTTTCTTT.

This clone was observed a handful of times. The rearrangement links TRBV5-1 to TRBJ1-1; D may be TRBD1 (6 bases). The germline gives CDR1 SGHRS, CDR2 YFSETQ. This CDR3 has 16 residues. Trimming removed 1 base at V and 3 bases at J, with 16 bases between. CDR3 in DNA: TGCGCCAGCAGCTTGTGGGGGAAGGGGGTCCACACTGAAGCTTTCTTT. Its translation is CASSLWGKGVHTEAFF. The entire variable domain, with the rest obtained from reference TRBV5-1 and TRBJ1-1, is as follows: KAGVTQTPRYLIKTRGQQVTLSCSPISGHRSVSWYQQTPGQGLQFLFEYFSETQRNKGNFPGRFSGRQFSNSRSEMNVSTLELGDSALYLCASSLWGKGVHTEAFFGQGTRLTVV.

V and J are TRBV7-4 and TRBJ2-5, with 9 positions matching TRBD2. The V segment lost 1 base and the J segment 5 bases; nucleotides outside the gene matches: 23. CDR3 length equals 21 residues. Per germline, CDR1 SGHVT and CDR2 SQSDAQ. CDR3: CASSLDSLAGQAPQSWETQYF. DNA of the CDR3: TGTGCCAGCAGCTTAGATTCGCTAGCGGGGCAAGCCCCCCAGTCGTGGGAGACCCAGTACTTC.

This clone was seen only a few times. The CDR3: CASRSTGVYNQPQHF. The CDR3 DNA is TGTGCCAGCAGGTCGACAGGGGTGTACAATCAGCCCCAGCATTTT. The chain employs TRBV27 and TRBJ1-5; TRBD1 matches 8 bases. Losses at the gene ends were 6 bases for V and 3 bases for J; bases not matched to a gene: 7. CDR3 length: 15 residues. From germline, CDR1 is MNHEY and CDR2 SMNVEV (reference sequence).

The rearrangement uses TRBV7-2 and TRBJ2-2; the match to TRBD2 covers 9 bases. This CDR3 region has 17 residues. The trim removed 4 bases at V and 4 bases at J, leaving 10 bases unmatched. Germline V gene lookup returns CDR1 SGHTA and CDR2 FQGNSA. CDR3: CASSSNLAGRCTGELFF. The CDR3 nucleotides read TGTGCCAGCAGCTCCAACCTAGCGGGGAGGTGCACCGGGGAGCTGTTTTTT.

The rearrangement links TRBV14 to TRBJ2-5; 8 bases fit TRBD1. Matching the DNA end better, TRBJ2-7 makes the J call doubtful. CDR1 and CDR2 from the germline V gene are SGHDN and FVKESK. The CDR3 has 15 residues. In DNA form, the CDR3 reads TGTGCCAGCAGCCGTACAGGGGGTGTGCCCTACGAGCAGTACTTC. Translating it yields CASSRTGGVPYEQYF.

A single count supports this clone. V and J are TRBV5-1 and TRBJ1-2; D is unclear. V was trimmed by 1 base and J by 5 bases, leaving 15 bases between them. There are 15 residues in the CDR3. Germline V lookup: CDR1 SGHRS, CDR2 YFSETQ. CDR3 bases: TGCGCCAGCAGCTTGTGCTTTAGGACTGAATATGGCTACACCTTC. Translating gives CASSLCFRTEYGYTF.

The rearrangement uses TRBV27 and TRBJ1-4; 8 nucleotides match TRBD1. J lost 1 base, V lost 4 bases, and 2 bases had no gene match. Germline-derived CDR1 and CDR2 are MNHEY and SMNVEV (reference sequence). The CDR3 is made up of 15 amino acids. The CDR3 sequence: CASSSDRGTNEKLFF. DNA for the CDR3: TGTGCCAGCAGTTCCGACAGGGGAACTAATGAAAAACTGTTTTTT.

This clone was recorded only once. The chain combines TRBV9 with TRBJ1-1; possibly TRBD1 for D (5 bases). The ends were cut back, 4 bases at V and 3 bases at J, with 16 bases in the middle. CDR1 and CDR2 from the germline V gene are SGDLS and YYNGEE. The CDR3 runs to 15 residues. CDR3 sequence (DNA): TGTGCCAGCAGCCTTCTGCAGGGTTCTCACACTGAAGCTTTCTTT. It is translated as CASSLLQGSHTEAFF.

The chain employs TRBV7-3 and TRBJ2-2; perhaps TRBD2 as D (6 bases). CDR3 length: 14 amino acids. CDR1 is SGHTA and CDR2 is FQGTGA in the germline V gene. The ends were cut back, 0 bases at V and 4 bases at J, with 6 bases in the middle. In DNA form, the CDR3 reads TGTGCCAGCAGCTTAACTAGCGGCACCGGGGAGCTGTTTTTT. Translation: CASSLTSGTGELFF.

The J gene is TRBJ2-1, the V gene TRBV9, with TRBD1 identical over 8 bases. Trimming took 3 bases from V and 5 from J; bases not matched to a gene: 4. The germline V gene encodes CDR1 SGDLS and CDR2 YYNGEE. The CDR3 contains 14 residues. The CDR3 sequence is CASSARTGHNEQFF. In nucleotides, the CDR3 is TGTGCCAGCAGCGCACGGACAGGGCACAATGAGCAGTTCTTC.

Only a few counts were recorded for this clone. The chain links TRBV27 to TRBJ2-3; a weak D match, TRBD1 (6 bases). Trimming cost V 6 bases and J 1 base, with 11 bases left between them. Germline loops: CDR1 MNHEY, CDR2 SMNVEV (reference sequence). CDR3 length equals 14 residues. The CDR3 is CASRGAGGTDTQYF. Here the CDR3 DNA reads TGTGCCAGCAGGGGGGCAGGGGGCACAGATACGCAGTATTTT.